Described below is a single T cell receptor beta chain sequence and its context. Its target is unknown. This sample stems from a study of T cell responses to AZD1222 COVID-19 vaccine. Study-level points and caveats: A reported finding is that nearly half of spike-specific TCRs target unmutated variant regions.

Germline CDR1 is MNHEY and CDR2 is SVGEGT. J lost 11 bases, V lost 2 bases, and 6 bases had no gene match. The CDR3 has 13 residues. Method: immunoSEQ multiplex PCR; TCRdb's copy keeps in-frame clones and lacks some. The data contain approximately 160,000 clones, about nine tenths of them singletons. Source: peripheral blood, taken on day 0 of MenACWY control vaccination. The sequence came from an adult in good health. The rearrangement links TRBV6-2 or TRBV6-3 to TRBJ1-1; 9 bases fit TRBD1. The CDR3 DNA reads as TGTGCCAGCAGTTACCCCGGGACAGGGCGGGCTTTCTTT. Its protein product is CASSYPGTGRAFF.